This T cell receptor beta chain was sequenced in a study of beta chain features in type 1 diabetes. About the research overall: Cells sorted and examined across all samples totaled more than 90,000,000. Study-level points and caveats: Shortening that was moderate but significant affected the TCRB CDR3s of Type 1 diabetes patients in all four CD4+ subsets.

TCRB transcripts that were expressed got sequenced, as all of the isolated RNA had been reverse transcribed. Sequencing was performed with immunoSEQ multiplex PCR; in TCRdb, only in-frame clones are kept and a portion is missing. The sample yields under 800,000 clones, around 16% seen once. Remarks on this clone: Its specificity is unknown.

This CDR3 comprises 14 residues. Trimming removed 0 bases from V and 5 bases from J, with 8 bases in between. Looked up from germline, CDR1 is SGHTA and CDR2 is FQGNSA. A single heparinised blood sample, averaging approximately 110 mL, was obtained per donor. The sample consisted of naive CD4+ T cells from blood. This sequence originates from a man aged 18 to 29 in good health. This chain links TRBV7-2 with TRBJ1-5, with D uncertain. The CDR3 bases are TGTGCCAGCAGCTTAGCCAGTGGAGATCAGCCCCAGCATTTT. This encodes CASSLASGDQPQHF.